What follows are 10 T cell receptor beta chains derived from one specimen sequenced in a study of blood T cells in healthy people across ages. Primed by a sample-barcoded 5' primer and a J-beta primer mix, a second PCR proceeded for about 6 to 12 cycles. TCRdb re-called the 5' RACE reads through MiXCR, storing one row per CDR3 protein. The sample includes hundreds of thousands of distinct CDR3 sequences, approximately 67% seen only once; the top ten take roughly a quarter. The sequenced material came from blood. These receptors were obtained from a man aged 25-45 years in good health.

V and J are TRBV12-3 or TRBV12-4 and TRBJ2-1, with D possibly TRBD2 on 5 matching bases. Trimming removed 2 bases from V and 8 bases from J, with 10 bases in between. The CDR3 consists of 13 residues. The CDR3 DNA follows: TGTGCCAGCAGTTTACGGGGTGGGGATGAGCAGTTCTTC. Translating gives CASSLRGGDEQFF.

The V call is TRBV10-3, the J call TRBJ1-1; weak D call: TRBD1 (6 bases). CDR3 size: 15 residues. Germline assignment: CDR1 ENHRY and CDR2 SYGVKD. Between the trimmed V and J ends, which lost 10 bases and 11 bases, there was a span of 29 bases. The CDR3, as DNA: TGTGCCACCGAATACGGGACATCAGGTCGTGAAGGGGCTTTCTTT. The encoded protein is CATEYGTSGREGAFF.

V and J are TRBV4-2 and TRBJ2-5; 8 bases are shared with TRBD2. The germline V gene has CDR1 LGHNA and CDR2 YNFKEQ. This CDR3 is 15 amino acids long. V was pared by 4 bases and J by 4 bases, with 8 bases of the junction left unmatched. CDR3 DNA: TGTGCCAGCAGCCTGAACCACGCGGGGGGAGAGACCCAGTACTTC. It specifies CASSLNHAGGETQYF.

The V and J genes are TRBV7-2 and TRBJ2-5; TRBD1 might be the D (5 bases). The assigned J gene may be wrong: the sequence end matches TRBJ2-7 better. The germline CDR1 and CDR2 sequences are SGHTA and FQGNSA. The CDR3 totals 15 residues. CDR3 sequence reads: CASSLEGSSGYEQYF. The CDR3, as DNA: TGTGCCAGCAGCTTAGAGGGGTCATCAGGGTACGAGCAGTACTTC.

The chain uses TRBV6-5 and TRBJ1-1, with 8 bases identical to TRBD1. CDR1 and CDR2 (germline): MNHEY, SVGAGI. The CDR3 loop spans 13 amino acids. The V segment lost 7 bases and the J segment 3 bases; nucleotides outside the gene matches: 4. The CDR3 DNA reads as TGTGCCAGCATTACGACAGGGGACACTGAAGCTTTCTTT. The encoded protein is CASITTGDTEAFF.

This clonotype was counted a few times. The rearrangement links TRBV7-9 to TRBJ1-2; D not resolved. The germline V and J ends were trimmed by 10 bases and 2 bases, with 14 bases remaining between them. This CDR3 is 13 amino acids long. Germline V gene sequence: CDR1 SEHNR, CDR2 FQNEAQ (reference sequence). CDR3 in amino acids: CATQAGMNYGYTF. In DNA form, the CDR3 reads TGTGCCACCCAGGCGGGGATGAACTATGGCTACACCTTC.

V is TRBV30 and J is TRBJ2-7; the D gene is possibly TRBD1 (5 bases). Per germline, CDR1 GTSNPN and CDR2 SVGIG (reference sequence). This CDR3 region has 13 residues. V shed 4 bases and J shed 3 bases, with 13 bases lying between them. CDR3: CAWIPDGHYEQYF. CDR3 nucleotide sequence: TGTGCCTGGATCCCCGACGGACACTACGAGCAGTACTTC.

The J gene is TRBJ1-5, the V gene TRBV11-2; no clear D. Per the germline V gene, CDR1 is SGHAT and CDR2 is FQNNGV. The V gene lost 5 bases and the J gene lost 9 bases, with 20 bases spanning the gap. CDR3 length: 15 amino acids. The CDR3 loop reads CASSTQSTLRMPQHF. In DNA, the CDR3 is TGTGCCAGCAGCACTCAATCGACCCTTAGGATGCCCCAGCATTTT.

This clonotype was observed a handful of times. The V gene is TRBV20-1, the J gene TRBJ1-5; no firm D call. The CDR3 is 16 residues long. Germline lookup yields CDR1 DFQATT and CDR2 SNEGSKA (reference sequence). Trimming took 0 bases from V and 0 from J, leaving 12 bases between them. CDR3 region: CSARDLGSYSNQPQHF. The DNA of the CDR3 is TGCAGTGCTAGAGATTTGGGGTCTTATAGCAATCAGCCCCAGCATTTT.

The V gene is TRBV27, the J gene TRBJ1-2, with unresolved D. V lost 4 bases and J 8 bases, leaving 17 bases between the germline ends. CDR1 is MNHEY and CDR2 is SMNVEV in the germline V gene (reference sequence). The CDR3 is 14 amino acids. The CDR3 nucleotides are TGTGCCAGCAGTTCAACAGTGTCACCCTTCGGCTACACCTTC. It encodes CASSSTVSPFGYTF.